This T cell receptor (beta chain) is drawn from a study of CD8 T cells in Susac syndrome. Sequencing targeted TCR beta in blood CD8+ and CD4+ T cells. Negative isolation was applied to CD8+ and CD4+ T cells, and FACS enrichment was applied to TEMRA cells. Study outcomes and limitations: The study conceded that relatively few individuals underwent its TCR sequencing and HLA analysis.

The RNA, about 0.5 to 1 ug, was put through reverse transcription using random hexamers. It was immunoSEQ multiplex PCR that amplified TCR beta CDR3 across 54 Vbeta and 13 Jbeta. MiXCR was run by TCRdb on the immunoSEQ multiplex PCR reads, yielding one entry per CDR3 protein. The sample records approximately 180,000 distinct CDR3 sequences, approximately 96% being singletons. The ends were cut back, 2 bases at V and 1 base at J, with 11 bases in the middle. The CDR3 length is 15 residues. Germline V gives CDR1 KGHSH, CDR2 LQKENI. A word on this clonotype: Antigen unknown.

This chain links TRBV18 with TRBJ2-5; D is unresolved. Sequenced input: CD4+ T cells from PBMCs. This TCR was recovered from a human donor with multiple sclerosis. CDR3 sequence (DNA): TGTGCCAGCTCACCATCCGCAGGCCTCCAAGAGACCCAGTACTTC. Amino acid sequence: CASSPSAGLQETQYF.